This T cell receptor (beta chain) was identified during a study of cytomegalovirus exposure and HLA in healthy donors. Study-level points and caveats: Investigators reported approximately 150 TCR beta chains as tied to cytomegalovirus.

It was with 60 Vbeta and 13 Jbeta primers that the PCR ran. The method was immunoSEQ multiplex PCR; TCRdb's version includes in-frame clones alone and lacks a portion of them. The repertoire has 130,000 or so clones, approximately 67% of them found once; the top ten carry about 1.6%. Comment on this clone: Its antigen remains unknown.

The CDR3 spans 15 residues. Germline V gene sequence: CDR1 GTSNPN, CDR2 SVGIG (reference sequence). J lost 5 bases, V lost 4 bases, and 12 bases had no gene match. Donors were nominally healthy when sampled, though unrecorded immune exposures were likely. The chain uses TRBV30 and TRBJ1-2; 8 positions agree with TRBD1. The TCR comes from a man between 18 and 29 years old in good health and CMV-seronegative. What was sequenced was PBMCs. In nucleotides, the CDR3 is TGTGCCTGGACCACCACCGACAGGGGCGGATATGGCTACACCTTC. Residues: CAWTTTDRGGYGYTF.